These 29 T cell receptor beta chains were sequenced from one sample in a study of tumor and adjacent non-tumor tissue in lung cancer (dated by TCRdb to about 2018). Bulk unsorted tissue served as the source for RNA extraction, and RNA quality was assessed using a NanoDrop ND-1000 and an Agilent 2100. Distant non-tumor tissue taken more than 3 cm from the tumor edge was used as the normal lung sample. Library preparation employed multiplex PCR. TCRdb shows the sequencer as Illumina HiSeq 2500. TCRbeta libraries were built by three rounds of nested PCR using primers (Table S4), following protocols modified from ARM-PCR. TCRdb passed the public sequencing reads through fastp at Q25 and MiXCR, retaining productive beta sequences. Rows matching on CDR3 protein sequence are summarized as one entry with the most common DNA and genes. In all, the sample holds under 75,000 distinct CDR3 sequences, and nearly 70% of those were seen once. The ten largest clones add up to about a quarter of the sample.

Sequenced: distant non-tumor lung tissue. These receptor sequences come from a woman between 50 and 59 years old with non-small cell lung cancer.

In this sample, this clonotype turned up a few times. The rearrangement joins TRBV6-1 to TRBJ1-5; D is unclear. This CDR3 region has 13 residues. The V gene lost 6 bases and the J gene lost 4 bases, with 10 bases spanning the gap. In germline, CDR1 is MNHNS, CDR2 SASEGT. The CDR3: CASSPETNQPQHF. CDR3 coding DNA: TGTGCCAGCAGCCCCGAGACAAATCAGCCCCAGCATTTT.

This clonotype has a single count. One end of the junction fails to match germline, which may point to a read error. The V call is TRBV11-2, the J call TRBJ1-1, with D hard to call. In germline, CDR1 is SGHAT, CDR2 FQNNGV. The CDR3 spans 14 residues. The CDR3 here is CTSSFAGKNNEAFF. In DNA, the CDR3 is TGTACCAGCAGTTTCGCGGGAAAGAACAATGAAGCTTTCTTT.

About this clonotype itself: With a much larger clone just one base away, this may be a read error. The chain links TRBV29-1 to TRBJ2-5; 13 nucleotides agree with TRBD2. V dropped 4 bases and J dropped 2; count of bases not matched to a gene: 4. Germline V CDR1 and CDR2: SQVTM, ANQGSEA. This CDR3 is 15 amino acids long. The CDR3 region has the DNA TGCAGCGTTGCCGAGACTAGCGGGAGGCAAGAGACCCAGTACTTC. Encoded protein: CSVAETSGRQETQYF.

This clonotype was seen more than once but under ten times. The J gene is TRBJ1-2, the V gene TRBV10-3, with 7 positions matching TRBD1. Germline assignment: CDR1 ENHRY and CDR2 SYGVKD. V was clipped by 2 bases and J by 5 bases; unmatched bases: 2. The CDR3 has 13 residues. The DNA for the CDR3 is TGTGCCATCAGTGAGAGACAGGGATATGGCTACACCTTC. Protein: CAISERQGYGYTF.

This clonotype was detected many times. The J gene is TRBJ2-2, the V gene TRBV10-3, with D perhaps assigned TRBD1 or TRBD2 (5 bases each). Germline lookup yields CDR1 ENHRY and CDR2 SYGVKD. The CDR3 runs 15 residues. V lost 3 bases, J lost 7 bases, and 15 bases lay in between. The CDR3 here is CAISDRALRGGELFF. DNA for the CDR3: TGTGCCATCAGTGACAGGGCCCTCCGGGGCGGGGAGCTGTTTTTT.

Comment on this clonotype: At one of its ends the junction is not consistent with the germline gene, which may arise from a read error. The chain recombines TRBV4-1 with TRBJ1-1; D remains ambiguous. This CDR3 is built from 16 residues. CDR1 and CDR2 (germline): MGHRA, YSYEKL. CDR3 sequence reads: CANSQDRYKANTEAFF. The CDR3 DNA follows: TGCGCCAACAGCCAAGATCGATACAAGGCGAACACTGAAGCTTTCTTT.

This clonotype was observed many times. This chain connects TRBV20-1 to TRBJ2-7; D possibly corresponds to TRBD1 (5 bases). CDR3 size: 19 residues. Germline-derived CDR1 and CDR2 are DFQATT and SNEGSKA (reference sequence). Trimming removed 2 bases at V and 3 bases at J, with 29 bases between. The CDR3 loop reads CSARSIPPLGVLVNYEQYF. The CDR3 DNA reads as TGCAGTGCTAGATCGATCCCCCCCTTAGGGGTTTTGGTTAACTACGAGCAGTACTTC.

Of note for this clonotype: The germline gene is not matched at one end of the junction; a read error may be the cause. The rearrangement uses TRBV4-2 and TRBJ2-1; 10 nucleotides agree with TRBD2. Germline CDR1 LGHNA, CDR2 YNFKEQ. The CDR3 runs to 17 residues. CDR3 residues: CASSQGSASGSSYEHFF. The CDR3 coding sequence is TGTGCCAGCAGCCAAGGTTCGGCTAGCGGGAGTTCGTATGAGCACTTCTTC.

This clonotype occurred many times. This sequence joins TRBV6-6 and TRBJ2-1; the match to TRBD2 covers 9 bases. V lost 0 bases, J lost 0 bases, and 9 bases stayed unmatched. CDR1 and CDR2 (germline): MNHNY, SVGAGI (reference sequence). The CDR3 totals 19 residues. The CDR3 loop is CASSYSTLAGLLSYNEQFF. CDR3 bases: TGTGCCAGCAGTTACTCGACCCTAGCGGGACTCCTCTCCTACAATGAGCAGTTCTTC.

This clonotype showed up many times. The CDR3 protein is CSARDTGGRNEQYF. CDR3 DNA sequence: TGCAGTGCTAGGGATACAGGGGGCCGTAACGAGCAGTACTTC. This sequence joins TRBV20-1 and TRBJ2-7, with 9 bases identical to TRBD1. The germline V gene has CDR1 DFQATT and CDR2 SNEGSKA (reference sequence). The CDR3 length is 14 residues. Unmatched junction bases numbered 8, after V lost 3 bases and J lost 5 bases.

This clonotype was counted a few times. The J gene is TRBJ2-1, the V gene TRBV5-1, with D maybe TRBD2 (6 bases). Per germline, CDR1 SGHRS and CDR2 YFSETQ. This CDR3 has 13 amino acids. V was shortened by 2 bases and J by 5 bases, with 8 bases between the two germline ends. The CDR3 coding sequence is TGCGCCAGCAGCTTCGGGGGAAACAATGAGCAGTTCTTC. It is translated as CASSFGGNNEQFF.

Comment on this clonotype: A much larger clone lies one base from this, so it may be a read error. The chain joins TRBV5-1 to TRBJ2-5; TRBD2 matches 14 bases. CDR1 and CDR2 (germline): SGHRS, YFSETQ. CDR3 length: 17 amino acids. The CDR3 loop reads CAISLGLAGVRKETQYF. In nucleotides, the CDR3 is TGCGCCATCAGCTTGGGACTAGCGGGAGTTCGTAAAGAGACCCAGTACTTC.

On this clonotype itself: Relative to the germline gene, one junction end is altered; a read error may explain this. The gene calls are TRBV11-2 and TRBJ2-7; 7 bases map to TRBD1. The CDR3 contains 17 residues. In germline, CDR1 is SGHAT, CDR2 FQNNGV. The CDR3, as DNA: TGTGCCATCAGCTTAGAGAGTGACAGGGTGGGCATCTACGAGCAGTACTTC. This encodes CAISLESDRVGIYEQYF.

As concerns this clonotype: A single base separates this from a much larger clone, so it may be a read error. The rearrangement uses TRBV20-1 and TRBJ2-5; no reliable D call. The germline V gene has CDR1 DFQATT and CDR2 SNEGSKA (reference sequence). CDR3 length equals 13 residues. CDR3 nucleotides: TGCAGTGCTAGAGATCCCTACCAAGAGGCCCAGTACTTC. This codes for CSARDPYQEAQYF.

Worth noting for this clonotype: The junction and the germline gene differ at one end; a read error may be behind it. The chain uses TRBV11-2 and TRBJ2-1; possibly TRBD2 for D (5 bases). From germline, CDR1 is SGHAT and CDR2 FQNNGV. There are 18 residues in the CDR3. DNA for the CDR3: TGTACCAGCAGCTTACGATTAGCGAGGTCGAGCTCCTACAATGAGCAGTTCTTC. Its protein is CTSSLRLARSSSYNEQFF.

Remarks on this clonotype: A read error may account for a junction end that differs from germline. The chain joins TRBV6-6 to TRBJ1-2; maybe TRBD1 (5 bases). The CDR3 runs to 14 residues. Germline CDR1 and CDR2: MNHNY and SVGAGI (reference sequence). The CDR3 region is CVSSFTGAENGYTF. In DNA, the CDR3 is TGTGTCAGCAGTTTCACTGGGGCGGAGAATGGCTACACCTTC.

The chain recombines TRBV15 with TRBJ1-5, with D possibly being TRBD1 (5 bases). This CDR3 is 17 amino acids long. The V end was cut by 8 bases, the J end by 6 bases, with 26 bases between. Germline V lookup: CDR1 LNHNV, CDR2 YYDKDF (reference sequence). The CDR3 protein is CATQQRGKNSLIQPQHF. CDR3 bases: TGTGCCACCCAACAACGGGGGAAGAATTCATTAATTCAGCCCCAGCATTTT.

A note on this clonotype: Its ends do not fully match the called genes, so a read error is possible. V and J are TRBV4-2 and TRBJ2-6, with TRBD1 matching 10 bases. The V gene's germline CDR1 is LGHNA and CDR2 YNFKEQ. There are 20 residues in the CDR3. CDR3 in DNA: TGTGCCAGCAACCAAGATAAGTTCGGGACAGGGGCTCCTGGGGCCAAGGTCCTGACTTTC. Translated, it gives CASNQDKFGTGAPGAKVLTF.

Comment on this clonotype: An end of the junction does not agree with germline; a read error may underlie this. This chain connects TRBV6-2 or TRBV6-3 to TRBJ2-1; maybe TRBD2 (7 bases). This CDR3 is 15 amino acids long. Germline CDR1 is MNHEY and CDR2 is SVGEGT. The CDR3, as DNA: TGTACCAGCAGTATTTCGGGGGGCTTCCACAATGAGCAGTTCTTC. This codes for CTSSISGGFHNEQFF.

Turning to this clonotype: This CDR3 is missing its conserved last phenylalanine or tryptophan, likely due to a read error. The chain recombines TRBV28 with TRBJ2-4; the match to TRBD1 covers 9 bases. The CDR3 is made up of 18 amino acids. V was clipped by 9 bases and J by 1 base; unmatched bases: 16. Looked up from germline, CDR1 is MDHEN and CDR2 is SYDVKM. CDR3 coding DNA: TGTGCCAGGACTTTAGAGACAGGGGGTGATTCGGCCAAAAACATTCAGTACTTA. Translated, it gives CARTLETGGDSAKNIQYL.

As to this clonotype: The conserved closing phenylalanine or tryptophan is absent in this CDR3, likely reflecting a read error. V and J are TRBV4-1 and TRBJ1-3; D might be TRBD1 (5 bases). CDR3 length: 16 residues. Germline V lookup: CDR1 MGHRA, CDR2 YSYEKL. As DNA, the CDR3 is TGCGCCAACAGCCAAAGGGGAGGTACCTCTGGAAACACCATATATTAT. It translates to CANSQRGGTSGNTIYY.

The CDR3 coding sequence is TGTGCCAGCAGCTTGGCTAGCGGCTACGAGGAATACTTC. It codes for CASSLASGYEEYF. The V and J genes are TRBV11-2 and TRBJ2-7, with 7 bases matching TRBD2. In germline, CDR1 is SGHAT, CDR2 FQNNGV. The trim removed 3 bases at V and 13 bases at J, leaving 12 bases unmatched. The CDR3 sequence is 13 residues long.

This clonotype was counted between two and nine times. A much larger clone lies one base from this, so it may be a read error. The chain employs TRBV12-3 or TRBV12-4 and TRBJ1-5; D is perhaps TRBD1 (5 bases). This CDR3 contains 14 residues. Trimming pared 6 bases from V and 4 bases from J, leaving 13 bases between. The CDR3 DNA reads TGTGCCAGCAGGGGGGGGACGAATAATCAGCCCCAGCATTTT. Its protein is CASRGGTNNQPQHF.

This clonotype was counted many times. The rearrangement links TRBV24-1 to TRBJ2-1, with 9 bases that match TRBD2. J lost 6 bases, V lost 4 bases, and 12 bases had no gene match. CDR1 and CDR2 (germline): KGHDR, SFDVKD. CDR3 length equals 17 residues. The CDR3 nucleotides read TGTGCCACCAGTGACCAGACCGGGACTAGCACTATCAATGAGCAGTTCTTC. Protein product: CATSDQTGTSTINEQFF.

This chain uses TRBV6-1 with TRBJ2-7; possibly TRBD1 for D (6 bases). CDR1 and CDR2 (germline): MNHNS, SASEGT. The CDR3 totals 14 residues. CDR3 in DNA: TGTGTCAACAGGGAAGATAACAGGGTCTACGAGCAGTACTTC. Translated: CVNREDNRVYEQYF.

A word on this clonotype: Its ends do not fully match the called genes, so a read error is possible. The rearrangement joins TRBV7-9 to TRBJ2-5, with 14 bases aligning to TRBD2. The CDR3 has 17 amino acids. The germline V gene encodes CDR1 SEHNR and CDR2 FQNEAQ (reference sequence). For the CDR3, the DNA is TGTACCAGCAGCTTTGTTAGTGGGACTAGCGGGAGAGAGACCCAGTACTTC. It encodes CTSSFVSGTSGRETQYF. Based on the CDR3 plus reference TRBV7-9 and TRBJ2-5, the full variable domain is DTGVSQNPRHKITKRGQNVTFRCDPISEHNRLYWYRQTLGQGPEFLTYFQNEAQLEKSRLLSDRFSAERPKGSFSTLEIQRTEQGDSAMYLCTSSFVSGTSGRETQYFGPGTRLLVL.

As for this clonotype: At one end the junction does not follow the germline gene, possibly because of a read error. The chain combines TRBV6-1 with TRBJ2-3, with TRBD2 identical over 9 bases. There are 17 residues in the CDR3. Germline V CDR1 and CDR2: MNHNS, SASEGT. This chain's CDR3 is CANSDGGSGSSSDTQYF. CDR3 DNA: TGTGCCAACAGTGACGGTGGTAGCGGGAGTTCTTCAGATACGCAGTATTTT.

To note about this clonotype: Because the CDR3 is missing its conserved closing phenylalanine or tryptophan, this is likely a read error. The DNA is omitted, as the CDR3 cannot be located on it reliably, and the CDR3 follows TCRdb's listing. This chain links TRBV12-3 or TRBV12-4 with TRBJ1-2; the table assigns TRBD1, which was not confirmed against the DNA. From its first to its last residue, the CDR3 has 17 amino acids. CDR3: CASSLRTGGAGAYGYTY.

Turning to this clonotype: At one boundary the junction diverges from the germline segment, which might be a read error. V and J are TRBV11-1 and TRBJ1-1; D ambiguous. Germline V gene data show CDR1 as SGHAT and CDR2 as FQDESV (reference sequence). The CDR3 has 14 residues. The CDR3 here is CASGLKQLNTEALF. The CDR3 region has the DNA TGTGCCAGCGGCTTGAAGCAGTTGAACACTGAAGCTTTATTT.